Each of the 9 T cell receptor beta chains below was sequenced from the same sample in a study of T cell responses to AZD1222 COVID-19 vaccine. TCRdb's copy holds only in-frame clones and misses some; the assay was immunoSEQ multiplex PCR. The repertoire holds approximately 80,000 clones, with more than 75% as singletons. Here the sequenced sample was peripheral blood, taken on day 0 of AZD1222 vaccination. These receptors were collected from an adult in good health.

The V and J genes are TRBV9 and TRBJ2-2, with TRBD2 matching over 11 bases. There are 17 residues in the CDR3. With 3 bases clipped from V and 3 bases from J, the junction kept 7 bases outside the gene matches. Germline lookup yields CDR1 SGDLS and CDR2 YYNGEE. CDR3 nucleotides: TGTGCCAGCAGCGGACGATTAGCGGGAGGGTACACCGGGGAGCTGTTTTTT. Encoded protein: CASSGRLAGGYTGELFF. Based on the CDR3 plus reference TRBV9 and TRBJ2-2, the full variable domain is DSGVTQTPKHLITATGQRVTLRCSPRSGDLSVYWYQQSLDQGLQFLIQYYNGEERAKGNILERFSAQQFPDLHSELNLSSLELGDSALYFCASSGRLAGGYTGELFFGEGSRLTVL.

The chain employs TRBV11-3 and TRBJ2-7; D might be TRBD1 or TRBD2, each matching 5 bases. This CDR3 comprises 14 residues. V lost 1 base and J lost 4, with 11 bases in between. CDR1 and CDR2 from the germline V gene are SGHNT and YENEEA. CDR3 nucleotide sequence: TGTGCCAGCAGCTTAGGAGGGGTCGGGTACGAGCAGTACTTC. Protein product: CASSLGGVGYEQYF. The full variable domain, completed using reference TRBV11-3 and TRBJ2-7, is EAGVVQSPRYKIIEKKQPVAFWCNPISGHNTLYWYLQNLGQGPELLIRYENEEAVDDSQLPKDRFSAERLKGVDSTLKIQPAELGDSAVYLCASSLGGVGYEQYFGPGTRLTVT.

CDR3 bases: TGTGCCAGTAGTCCCGGGACATTCCTAGCCAAAAACATTCAGTACTTC. Its protein product is CASSPGTFLAKNIQYF. This chain links TRBV19 with TRBJ2-4; a weak D match, TRBD1 (6 bases). The CDR3 sequence is 16 residues long. The germline V and J ends were trimmed by 5 bases and 0 bases, with 14 bases remaining between them. CDR1 and CDR2 (germline): LNHDA, SQIVND (reference sequence).

This clone appeared a few times. This rearrangement joins TRBV2 to TRBJ1-6; 8 bases align to TRBD1. The CDR3 runs 14 residues. V dropped 6 bases and J dropped 6; count of bases not matched to a gene: 4. The germline V gene has CDR1 SNHLY and CDR2 FYNNEI. The CDR3, as DNA: TGTGCCAGCAGGACAGGGGCTAGTAATTCACCCCTCCACTTT. Translated, it gives CASRTGASNSPLHF. Full variable domain (remainder filled in from reference TRBV2 and TRBJ1-6): EPEVTQTPSHQVTQMGQEVILRCVPISNHLYFYWYRQILGQKVEFLVSFYNNEISEKSEIFDDQFSVERPDGSNFTLKIRSTKLEDSAMYFCASRTGASNSPLHFGNGTRLTVT.

This clone has a single count. V gene TRBV6-5 combines with J gene TRBJ2-1, with D perhaps matching TRBD2 (5 bases). Germline values: CDR1 MNHEY, CDR2 SVGAGI. V shed 5 bases and J shed 10 bases, with 15 bases lying between them. The CDR3 is 13 residues long. The CDR3 DNA follows: TGTGCCAGCAGTCCAATGGGAGACGGGGAGCAGTTCTTC. Translated: CASSPMGDGEQFF.

CDR3 nucleotides: TGTGCCAGCAGCACGAGGGACAGTTACTACGAGCAGTACTTC. Encoded protein: CASSTRDSYYEQYF. V is TRBV5-8 and J is TRBJ2-7, with TRBD1 matching 7 bases. The V segment lost 4 bases and the J segment 3 bases; nucleotides outside the gene matches: 7. This CDR3 contains 14 residues. Looked up from germline, CDR1 is SGHTS and CDR2 is YDEGEE.

This clone has only one observation. The rearrangement links TRBV20-1 to TRBJ2-5, with D uncertain. Germline loops: CDR1 DFQATT, CDR2 SNEGSKA (reference sequence). The CDR3 contains 13 residues. V dropped 3 bases and J dropped 1 base, with 9 bases sitting between them. Here the CDR3 reads CSASATSQETQYF. The CDR3 DNA reads TGCAGTGCTAGTGCGACTTCCCAAGAGACCCAGTACTTC.

In this sample, this clone turned up a few times. V is TRBV15 and J is TRBJ1-1; 9 nucleotides align to TRBD1. V was pared by 3 bases and J by 0 bases, with 5 bases of the junction left unmatched. This CDR3 comprises 16 residues. Germline CDR1 is LNHNV and CDR2 is YYDKDF (reference sequence). The CDR3 is CATSSQQGALNTEAFF. CDR3 nucleotide sequence: TGTGCCACCAGCAGCCAACAGGGGGCTCTGAACACTGAAGCTTTCTTT.

J is TRBJ2-3 and V is TRBV4-2; 10 bases map to TRBD2. The CDR3 has 18 amino acids. The germline V gene encodes CDR1 LGHNA and CDR2 YNFKEQ. V gave up 0 bases and J gave up 2 bases; unmatched junction bases: 8. CDR3 nucleotide sequence: TGTGCCAGCAGCCAAGAGGGAACTCTAGCGGGGGTCACAGATACGCAGTATTTT. Translation gives CASSQEGTLAGVTDTQYF.